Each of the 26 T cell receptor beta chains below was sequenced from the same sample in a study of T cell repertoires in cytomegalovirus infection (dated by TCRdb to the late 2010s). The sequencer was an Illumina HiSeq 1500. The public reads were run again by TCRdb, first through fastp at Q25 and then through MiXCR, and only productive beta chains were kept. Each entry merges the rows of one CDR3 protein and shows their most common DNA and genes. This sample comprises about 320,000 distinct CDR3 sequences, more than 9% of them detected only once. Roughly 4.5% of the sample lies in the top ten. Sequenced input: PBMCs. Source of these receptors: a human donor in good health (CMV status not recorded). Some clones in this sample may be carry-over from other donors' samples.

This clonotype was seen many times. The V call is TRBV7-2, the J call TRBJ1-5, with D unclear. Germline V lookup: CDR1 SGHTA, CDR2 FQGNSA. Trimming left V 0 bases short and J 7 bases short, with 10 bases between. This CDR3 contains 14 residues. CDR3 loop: CASSLAGAGQPQHF. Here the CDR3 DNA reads TGTGCCAGCAGCTTAGCCGGCGCGGGGCAGCCCCAGCATTTT. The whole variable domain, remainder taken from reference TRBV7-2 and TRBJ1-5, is GAGVSQSPSNKVTEKGKDVELRCDPISGHTALYWYRQSLGQGLEFLIYFQGNSAPDKSGLPSDRFSAERTGGSVSTLTIQRTQQEDSAVYLCASSLAGAGQPQHFGDGTRLSIL.

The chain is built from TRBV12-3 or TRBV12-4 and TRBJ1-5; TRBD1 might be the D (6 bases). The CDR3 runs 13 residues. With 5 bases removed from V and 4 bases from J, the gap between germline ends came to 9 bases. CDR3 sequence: CASSGTLNQPQHF. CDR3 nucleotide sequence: TGTGCCAGCAGTGGGACACTTAATCAGCCCCAGCATTTT.

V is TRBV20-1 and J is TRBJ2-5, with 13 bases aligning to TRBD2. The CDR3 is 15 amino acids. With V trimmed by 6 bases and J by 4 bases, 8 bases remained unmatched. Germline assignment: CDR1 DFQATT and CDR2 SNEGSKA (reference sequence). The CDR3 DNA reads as TGCAGTGCACCTGGACTAGCGGGAGCTGGAGAGACCCAGTACTTC. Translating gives CSAPGLAGAGETQYF.

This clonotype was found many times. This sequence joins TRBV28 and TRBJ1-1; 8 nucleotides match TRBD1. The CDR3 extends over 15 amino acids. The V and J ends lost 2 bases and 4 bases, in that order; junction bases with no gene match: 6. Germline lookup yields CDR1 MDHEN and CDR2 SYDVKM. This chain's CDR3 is CASSLDQGAGTEAFF. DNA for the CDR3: TGTGCCAGCAGTTTAGATCAGGGGGCTGGCACTGAAGCTTTCTTT.

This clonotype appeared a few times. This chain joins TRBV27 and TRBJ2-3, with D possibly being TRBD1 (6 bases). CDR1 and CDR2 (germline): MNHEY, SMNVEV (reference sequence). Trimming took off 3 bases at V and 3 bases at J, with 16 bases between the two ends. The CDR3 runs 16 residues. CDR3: CASSFNPRGLTDTQYF. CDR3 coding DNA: TGTGCCAGCAGTTTCAACCCCAGGGGTTTGACAGATACGCAGTATTTT.

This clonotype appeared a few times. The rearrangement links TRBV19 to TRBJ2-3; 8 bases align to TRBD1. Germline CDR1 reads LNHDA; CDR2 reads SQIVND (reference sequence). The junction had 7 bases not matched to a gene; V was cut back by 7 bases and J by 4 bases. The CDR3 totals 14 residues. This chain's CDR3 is CASITDRVADTQYF. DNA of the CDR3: TGTGCCAGTATCACGGACAGGGTAGCAGATACGCAGTATTTT.

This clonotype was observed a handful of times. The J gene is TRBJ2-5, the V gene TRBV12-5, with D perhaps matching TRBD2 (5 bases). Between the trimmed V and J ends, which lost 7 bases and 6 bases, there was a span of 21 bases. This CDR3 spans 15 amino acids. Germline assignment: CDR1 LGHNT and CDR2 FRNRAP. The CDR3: CASAIPLREWQTQYF. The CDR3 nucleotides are TGTGCTAGTGCCATCCCCCTGAGGGAATGGCAGACCCAGTACTTC.

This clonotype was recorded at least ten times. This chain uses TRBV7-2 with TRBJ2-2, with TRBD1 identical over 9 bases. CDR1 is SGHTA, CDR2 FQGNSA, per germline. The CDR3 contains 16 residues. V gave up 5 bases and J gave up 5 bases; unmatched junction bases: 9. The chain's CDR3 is CASSPDRGVYTGELFF. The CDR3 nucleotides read TGTGCCAGCAGCCCCGACAGGGGGGTTTATACCGGGGAGCTGTTTTTT.

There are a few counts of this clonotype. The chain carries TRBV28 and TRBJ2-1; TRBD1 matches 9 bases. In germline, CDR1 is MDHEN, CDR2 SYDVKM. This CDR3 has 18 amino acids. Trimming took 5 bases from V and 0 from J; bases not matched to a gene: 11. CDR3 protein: CASSPPPGQGFSYNEQFF. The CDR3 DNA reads TGTGCCAGCAGTCCCCCCCCGGGACAGGGCTTCTCCTACAATGAGCAGTTCTTC.

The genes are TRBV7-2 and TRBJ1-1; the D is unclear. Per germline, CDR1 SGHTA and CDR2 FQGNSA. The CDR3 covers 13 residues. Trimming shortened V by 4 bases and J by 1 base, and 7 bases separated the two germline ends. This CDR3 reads CASSSQTNTEAFF. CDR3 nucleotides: TGTGCCAGCAGCTCACAGACGAACACTGAAGCTTTCTTT.

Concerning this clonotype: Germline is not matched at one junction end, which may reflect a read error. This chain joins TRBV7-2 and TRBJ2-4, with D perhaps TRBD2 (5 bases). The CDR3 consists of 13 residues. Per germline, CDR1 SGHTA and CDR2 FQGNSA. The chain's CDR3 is CASSARTGLVVNF. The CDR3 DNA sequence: TGTGCCAGCAGCGCGCGGACTGGATTGGTTGTGAACTTC.

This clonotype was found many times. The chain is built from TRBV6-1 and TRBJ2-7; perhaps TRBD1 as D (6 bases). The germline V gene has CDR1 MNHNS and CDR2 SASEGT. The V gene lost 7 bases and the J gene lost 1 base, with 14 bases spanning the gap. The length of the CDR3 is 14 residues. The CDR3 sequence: CASTDRSRSYEQYF. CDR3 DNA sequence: TGTGCCAGCACCGACAGGAGTCGTTCCTACGAGCAGTACTTC.

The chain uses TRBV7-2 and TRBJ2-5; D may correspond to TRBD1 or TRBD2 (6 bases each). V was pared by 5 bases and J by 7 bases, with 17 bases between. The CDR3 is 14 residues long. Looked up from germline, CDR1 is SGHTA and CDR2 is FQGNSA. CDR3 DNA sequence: TGTGCCAGCAGCCAGCCCATACCGGGGGCGACCCAGTACTTC. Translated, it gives CASSQPIPGATQYF.

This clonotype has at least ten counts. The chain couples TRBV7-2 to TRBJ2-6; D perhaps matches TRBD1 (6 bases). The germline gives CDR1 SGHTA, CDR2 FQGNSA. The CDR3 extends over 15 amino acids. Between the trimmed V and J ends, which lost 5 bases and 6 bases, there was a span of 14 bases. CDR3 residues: CASSTGQTPANVLTF. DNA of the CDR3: TGTGCCAGCAGCACCGGACAGACTCCGGCCAACGTCCTGACTTTC. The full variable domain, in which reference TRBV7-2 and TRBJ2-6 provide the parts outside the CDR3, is GAGVSQSPSNKVTEKGKDVELRCDPISGHTALYWYRQSLGQGLEFLIYFQGNSAPDKSGLPSDRFSAERTGGSVSTLTIQRTQQEDSAVYLCASSTGQTPANVLTFGAGSRLTVL.

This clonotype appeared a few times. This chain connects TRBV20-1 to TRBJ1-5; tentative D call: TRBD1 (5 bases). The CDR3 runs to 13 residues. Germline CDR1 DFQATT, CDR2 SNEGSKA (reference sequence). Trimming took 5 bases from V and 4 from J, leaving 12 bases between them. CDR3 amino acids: CSAYRDLNQPQHF. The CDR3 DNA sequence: TGCAGTGCTTACCGGGACCTGAATCAGCCCCAGCATTTT.

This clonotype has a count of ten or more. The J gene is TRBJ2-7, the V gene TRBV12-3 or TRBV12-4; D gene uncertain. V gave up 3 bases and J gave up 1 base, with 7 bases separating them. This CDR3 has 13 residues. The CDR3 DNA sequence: TGTGCCAGCAGTTTTATGAGGTCCTACGAGCAGTACTTC. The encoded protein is CASSFMRSYEQYF.

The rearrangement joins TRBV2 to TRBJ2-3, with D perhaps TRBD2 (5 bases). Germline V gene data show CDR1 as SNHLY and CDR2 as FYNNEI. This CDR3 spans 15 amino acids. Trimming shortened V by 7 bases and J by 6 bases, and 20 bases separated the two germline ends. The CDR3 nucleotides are TGTGCCAGCACCGGGCAGGACTCCCGATCGGATACGCAGTATTTT. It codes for CASTGQDSRSDTQYF.

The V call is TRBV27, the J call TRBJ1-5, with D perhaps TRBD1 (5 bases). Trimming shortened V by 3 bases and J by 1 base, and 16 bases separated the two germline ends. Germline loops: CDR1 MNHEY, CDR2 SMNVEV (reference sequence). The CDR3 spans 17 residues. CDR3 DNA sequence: TGTGCCAGCAGTTTCAAATTTGGGGGATTGAGCAATCAGCCCCAGCATTTT. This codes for CASSFKFGGLSNQPQHF.

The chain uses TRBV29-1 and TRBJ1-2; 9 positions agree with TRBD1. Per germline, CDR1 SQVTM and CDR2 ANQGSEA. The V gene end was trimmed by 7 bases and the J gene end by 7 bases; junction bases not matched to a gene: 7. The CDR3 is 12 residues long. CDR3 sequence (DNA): TGCAGCGCCGGGACAGGGTACCCTGGCTACACCTTC. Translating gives CSAGTGYPGYTF. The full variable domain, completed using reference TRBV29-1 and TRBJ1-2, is SAVISQKPSRDICQRGTSLTIQCQVDSQVTMMFWYRQQPGQSLTLIATANQGSEATYESGFVIDKFPISRPNLTFSTLTVSNMSPEDSSIYLCSAGTGYPGYTFGSGTRLTVV.

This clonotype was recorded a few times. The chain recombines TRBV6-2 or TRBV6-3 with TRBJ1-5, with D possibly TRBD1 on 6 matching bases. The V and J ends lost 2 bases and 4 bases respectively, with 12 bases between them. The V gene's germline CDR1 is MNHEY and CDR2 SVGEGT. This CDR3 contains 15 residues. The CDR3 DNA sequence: TGTGCCAGCAGTTACGGTGGGACACAAAATCAGCCCCAGCATTTT. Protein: CASSYGGTQNQPQHF.

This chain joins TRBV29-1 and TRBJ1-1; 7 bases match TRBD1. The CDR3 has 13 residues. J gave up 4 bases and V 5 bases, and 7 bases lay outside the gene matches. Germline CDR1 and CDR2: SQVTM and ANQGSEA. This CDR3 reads CSVSQTGSTEAFF. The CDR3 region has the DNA TGCAGCGTTTCCCAGACAGGGAGCACTGAAGCTTTCTTT.

The CDR3 DNA reads TGTGCCAGCAGTCAAGGGACAGGGGGGTACGAGCAGTACTTC. This encodes CASSQGTGGYEQYF. The chain links TRBV6-5 to TRBJ2-7, with 11 bases matching TRBD1. The CDR3 totals 14 residues. V dropped 5 bases and J dropped 4; count of bases not matched to a gene: 4. Germline-derived CDR1 and CDR2 are MNHEY and SVGAGI.

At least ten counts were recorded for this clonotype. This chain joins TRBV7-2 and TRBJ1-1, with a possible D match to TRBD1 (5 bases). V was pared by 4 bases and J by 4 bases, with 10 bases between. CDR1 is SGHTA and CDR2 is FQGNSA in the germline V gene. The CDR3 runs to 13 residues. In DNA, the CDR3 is TGTGCCAGCAGCTCCGAGGGGAGCACTGAAGCTTTCTTT. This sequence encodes CASSSEGSTEAFF.

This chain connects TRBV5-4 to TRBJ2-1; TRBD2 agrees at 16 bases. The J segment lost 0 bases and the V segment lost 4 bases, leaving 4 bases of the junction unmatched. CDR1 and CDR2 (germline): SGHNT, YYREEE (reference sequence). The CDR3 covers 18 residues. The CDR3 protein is CASSPGTSGRDSYNEQFF. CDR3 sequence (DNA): TGTGCCAGCAGCCCCGGGACTAGCGGGAGGGACTCCTACAATGAGCAGTTCTTC.

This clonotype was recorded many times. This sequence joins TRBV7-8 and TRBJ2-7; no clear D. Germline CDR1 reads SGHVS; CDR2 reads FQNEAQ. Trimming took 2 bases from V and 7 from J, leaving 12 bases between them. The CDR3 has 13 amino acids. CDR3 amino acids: CASSLSLTREQYF. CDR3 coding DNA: TGTGCCAGCAGCTTATCTCTAACACGAGAGCAGTACTTC.

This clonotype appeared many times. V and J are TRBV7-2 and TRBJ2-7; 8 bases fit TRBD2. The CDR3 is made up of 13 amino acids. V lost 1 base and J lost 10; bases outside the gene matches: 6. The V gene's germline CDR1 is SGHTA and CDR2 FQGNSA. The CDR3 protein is CASSLELAVKQYF. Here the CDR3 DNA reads TGTGCCAGCAGCTTAGAACTAGCGGTGAAACAGTACTTC.